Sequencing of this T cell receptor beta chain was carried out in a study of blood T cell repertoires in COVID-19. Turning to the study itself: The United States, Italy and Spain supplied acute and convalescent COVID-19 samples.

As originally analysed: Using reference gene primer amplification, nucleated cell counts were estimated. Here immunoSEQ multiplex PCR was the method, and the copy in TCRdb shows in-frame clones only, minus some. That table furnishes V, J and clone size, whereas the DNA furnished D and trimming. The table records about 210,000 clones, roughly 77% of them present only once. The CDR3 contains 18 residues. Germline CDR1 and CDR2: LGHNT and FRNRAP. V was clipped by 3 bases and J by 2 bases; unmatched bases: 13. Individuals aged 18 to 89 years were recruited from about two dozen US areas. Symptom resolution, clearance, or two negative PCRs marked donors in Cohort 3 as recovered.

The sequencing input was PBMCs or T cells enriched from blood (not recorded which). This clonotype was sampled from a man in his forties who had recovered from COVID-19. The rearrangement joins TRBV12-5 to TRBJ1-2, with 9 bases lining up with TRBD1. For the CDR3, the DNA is TGTGCTAGTGGTTTCCCAGTCCCGGGACAGGGTGGAAACTATGGCTACACCTTC. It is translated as CASGFPVPGQGGNYGYTF.